The 4 T cell receptor beta chains in this list originate from one sample, sequenced in a study of blood T cell repertoires in COVID-19. The repertoire was sequenced with immunoSEQ multiplex PCR; TCRdb's copy has only in-frame clones and lacks some. The sample includes approximately 450,000 clones, roughly 89% of them seen just once. Sequenced: peripheral blood. These receptor sequences come from a woman aged 25 to 45 with acute or convalescent COVID-19.

This sequence joins TRBV2 and TRBJ2-7, with D possibly matching TRBD1 (5 bases). The CDR3 loop spans 14 amino acids. Germline CDR1 reads SNHLY; CDR2 reads FYNNEI. Deletions cut 4 bases from V and 2 bases from J, with 12 bases between. CDR3: CASSGSGSPYEQYF. The CDR3 DNA sequence: TGTGCCAGCAGTGGTTCAGGGTCTCCCTACGAGCAGTACTTC.

The V gene is TRBV7-9, the J gene TRBJ2-5; 12 nucleotides line up with TRBD2. This CDR3 contains 14 residues. V trimming: 6 bases; J trimming: 3 bases; junction bases outside the gene matches: 2. Per germline, CDR1 SEHNR and CDR2 FQNEAQ (reference sequence). The CDR3 is CASRTSGGKETQYF. In DNA form, the CDR3 reads TGTGCCAGCAGGACTAGCGGGGGAAAAGAGACCCAGTACTTC.

The rearrangement uses TRBV6-5 and TRBJ1-1; a possible D gene is TRBD1 (5 bases). Germline V gives CDR1 MNHEY, CDR2 SVGAGI. V was clipped by 0 bases and J by 6 bases, with 17 bases between them. This CDR3 has 16 amino acids. The DNA for the CDR3 is TGTGCCAGCAGTTACTCGAAGTATGCAGGGTTGGCTGAAGCTTTCTTT. Amino acid sequence: CASSYSKYAGLAEAFF.

V gene TRBV27 combines with J gene TRBJ2-2; D possibly corresponds to TRBD2 (6 bases). V was trimmed by 4 bases and J by 0 bases, leaving 18 bases between them. There are 18 residues in the CDR3. The germline V gene has CDR1 MNHEY and CDR2 SMNVEV (reference sequence). CDR3 amino acids: CASSSVFREVPNTGELFF. For the CDR3, the DNA is TGTGCCAGCAGTTCCGTTTTTAGGGAGGTCCCGAACACCGGGGAGCTGTTTTTT.